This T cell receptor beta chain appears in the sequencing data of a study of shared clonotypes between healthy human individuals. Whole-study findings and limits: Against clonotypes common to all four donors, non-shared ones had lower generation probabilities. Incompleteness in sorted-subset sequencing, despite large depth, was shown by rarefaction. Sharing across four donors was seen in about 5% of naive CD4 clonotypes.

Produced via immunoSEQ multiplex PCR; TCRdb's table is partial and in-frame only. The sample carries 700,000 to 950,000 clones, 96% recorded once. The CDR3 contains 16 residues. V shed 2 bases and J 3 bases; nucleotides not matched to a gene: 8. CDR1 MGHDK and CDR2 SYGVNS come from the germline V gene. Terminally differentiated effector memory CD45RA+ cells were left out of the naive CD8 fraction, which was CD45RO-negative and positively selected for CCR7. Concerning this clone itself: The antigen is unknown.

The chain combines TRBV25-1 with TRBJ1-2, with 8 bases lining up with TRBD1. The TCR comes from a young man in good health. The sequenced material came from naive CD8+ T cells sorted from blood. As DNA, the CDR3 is TGTGCCAGCAGTGAAACAACAGGGGGTTGGGACTATGGCTACACCTTC. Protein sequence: CASSETTGGWDYGYTF.